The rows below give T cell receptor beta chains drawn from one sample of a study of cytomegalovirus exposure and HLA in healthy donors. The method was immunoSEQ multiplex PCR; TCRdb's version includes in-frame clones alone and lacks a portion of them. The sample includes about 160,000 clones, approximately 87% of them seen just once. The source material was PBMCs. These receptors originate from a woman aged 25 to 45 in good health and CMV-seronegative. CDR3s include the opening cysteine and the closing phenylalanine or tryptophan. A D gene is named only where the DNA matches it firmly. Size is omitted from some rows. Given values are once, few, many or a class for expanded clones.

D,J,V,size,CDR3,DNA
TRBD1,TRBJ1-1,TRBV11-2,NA,CASSVTGTGDTEAFF,TGTGCCAGCAGCGTGACCGGGACAGGGGACACTGAAGCTTTCTTT
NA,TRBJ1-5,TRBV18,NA,CASSPAVSNQPQHF,TGTGCCAGCTCACCAGCTGTTAGCAATCAGCCCCAGCATTTT
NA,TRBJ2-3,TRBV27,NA,CASSLNGAGNTDTQYF,TGTGCCAGCAGTTTAAACGGTGCCGGGAACACAGATACGCAGTATTTT
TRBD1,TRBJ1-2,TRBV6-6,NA,CASSYSGQGGYGYTF,TGTGCCAGCAGTTACTCCGGACAGGGAGGCTATGGCTACACCTTC
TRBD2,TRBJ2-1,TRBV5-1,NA,CASSLSAGGGPYNEQFF,TGCGCCAGCAGCTTGTCGGCGGGAGGGGGCCCCTACAATGAGCAGTTCTTC
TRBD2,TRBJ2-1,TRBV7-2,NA,CASSPTGASGNQFF,TGTGCCAGCAGTCCTACCGGTGCTAGCGGGAACCAATTCTTC
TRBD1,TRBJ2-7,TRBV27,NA,CASSPGWDRGSYEQYF,TGTGCCAGCAGTCCAGGATGGGACAGGGGTAGTTACGAGCAGTACTTC
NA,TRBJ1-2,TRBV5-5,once,CASSFLPGGYGYTF,TGTGCCAGCAGCTTTCTCCCCGGGGGCTATGGCTACACCTTC
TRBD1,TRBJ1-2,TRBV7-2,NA,CASSLEYPGGGTGYTF,TGTGCCAGCAGCTTAGAGTACCCAGGGGGCGGTACGGGCTACACCTTC
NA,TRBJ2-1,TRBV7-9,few,CASSPMFGLGQFF,TGTGCCAGCAGCCCCATGTTTGGCTTGGGGCAGTTCTTC
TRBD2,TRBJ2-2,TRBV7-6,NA,CASSLTRGTGELFF,TGTGCCAGCAGCTTAACGCGGGGGACCGGGGAGCTGTTTTTT
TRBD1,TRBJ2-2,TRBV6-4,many,CASSDSAGQGTGELFF,TGTGCCAGCAGTGACTCGGCGGGACAGGGGACCGGGGAGCTGTTTTTT
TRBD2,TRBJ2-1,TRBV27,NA,CASSFRLAGGPGNEQFF,TGTGCCAGCAGTTTCAGACTAGCGGGAGGGCCAGGGAATGAGCAGTTCTTC
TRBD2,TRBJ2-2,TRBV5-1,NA,CASSFTSGSTGELFF,TGCGCCAGCAGCTTTACTAGCGGGAGCACCGGGGAGCTGTTTTTT
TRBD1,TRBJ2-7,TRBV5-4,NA,CASSPGQDSYEQYF,TGTGCCAGCAGCCCCGGACAGGACTCCTACGAGCAGTACTTC